This TCR beta chain was documented in a study of T cell responses to AZD1222 COVID-19 vaccine. V dropped 3 bases and J dropped 3 bases, with 13 bases sitting between them. Germline V gives CDR1 KGHDR, CDR2 SFDVKD. CDR3 length: 15 residues. Study-level points and caveats: Seropositivity was recorded at baseline in only a handful of AZD1222 recipients.

Only in-frame clones appear in the TCRdb table, and some are missing; sequencing was by immunoSEQ multiplex PCR. The sample holds 150,000 to 200,000 clones, 94% seen once. As concerns this clone: What it recognizes is unknown.

Here the sequenced sample was peripheral blood, taken 28 days after the second AZD1222 dose. This clonotype was obtained from an adult who received the AZD1222 COVID-19 vaccine. V usage is TRBV24-1 and J usage is TRBJ1-2, with unresolved D. The CDR3 loop is CATSDPAEGDYGYTF. The CDR3 coding sequence is TGTGCCACCAGTGATCCCGCGGAGGGAGACTATGGCTACACCTTC.